The 5 T cell receptor beta chains listed next were all sequenced from one sample in a study of T cells in Graves' hyperthyroidism and ophthalmopathy. RNA transcripts gave rise to amplified TCR beta CDR3 regions. A first-round RT-PCR of the TCR CDR3 used the HTBI primer set. MiXCR, applied by TCRdb to the multiplex PCR reads, yields one record per CDR3 protein. The data show some 250,000 distinct CDR3 sequences, with about 14% seen just once and 13% held by the top ten. Sequenced input: blood. The receptors were sampled from a middle-aged woman with Graves' hyperthyroidism that later progressed to Graves' ophthalmopathy.

The chain employs TRBV30 and TRBJ1-6, with 9 bases aligning to TRBD1. The CDR3 is made up of 16 amino acids. Germline V gene sequence: CDR1 GTSNPN, CDR2 SVGIG (reference sequence). The junction had 12 bases not matched to a gene; V was cut back by 3 bases and J by 9 bases. This CDR3 reads CAWRPTDHRGLSPLHF. The CDR3 DNA reads as TGTGCCTGGAGGCCAACAGACCACAGGGGGCTTTCACCCCTCCACTTT. Together with reference TRBV30 and TRBJ1-6, the CDR3 gives the full variable domain: SQTIHQWPATLVQPVGSPLSLECTVEGTSNPNLYWYRQAAGRGLQLLFYSVGIGQISSEVPQNLSASRPQDRQFILSSKKLLLSDSGFYLCAWRPTDHRGLSPLHFGNGTRLTVT.

This clonotype has a count of ten or more. The chain joins TRBV6-1 to TRBJ1-5; D is uncertain. CDR1 is MNHNS and CDR2 is SASEGT in the germline V gene. The CDR3 length is 12 residues. Trimming shortened V by 4 bases and J by 5 bases, and 6 bases separated the two germline ends. CDR3: CASSASYQPQHF. DNA of the CDR3: TGTGCCAGCAGTGCAAGTTATCAGCCCCAGCATTTT.

This clonotype came up many times. This chain uses TRBV19 with TRBJ2-1; D is unclear. The CDR3 is made up of 14 amino acids. Germline V gene sequence: CDR1 LNHDA, CDR2 SQIVND (reference sequence). Trimming pared 9 bases from V and 0 bases from J, leaving 12 bases between. CDR3 DNA: TGTGCCAGCAGCTCCGGTTCCTCCTACAATGAGCAGTTCTTC. Its translation: CASSSGSSYNEQFF.

This clonotype was counted at least ten times. The CDR3 sequence is CASSFKTPKHEQYF. In nucleotides, the CDR3 is TGTGCCAGCAGCTTTAAGACCCCAAAACACGAGCAGTACTTC. The chain combines TRBV11-2 with TRBJ2-7; D uncertain. The CDR3 is 14 amino acids. Germline CDR1 is SGHAT and CDR2 is FQNNGV. V dropped 3 bases and J dropped 5 bases, with 14 bases sitting between them.

This clonotype was counted ten times or more. V usage is TRBV13 and J usage is TRBJ2-3; D call uncertain. Trimming pared 5 bases from V and 3 bases from J, leaving 15 bases between. There are 15 residues in the CDR3. Germline values: CDR1 PRHDT, CDR2 FYEKMQ (reference sequence). In nucleotides, the CDR3 is TGTGCCAGCAGCGCCACTAAGTTCGGGACAGATACGCAGTATTTT. This translates into CASSATKFGTDTQYF. Full variable domain (missing parts from reference TRBV13 and TRBJ2-3): AAGVIQSPRHLIKEKRETATLKCYPIPRHDTVYWYQQGPGQDPQFLISFYEKMQSDKGSIPDRFSAQQFSDYHSELNMSSLELGDSALYFCASSATKFGTDTQYFGPGTRLTVL.